Listed here is a single T cell receptor beta chain. Its antigen is still unknown. This specimen belongs to a study of CXCR3-negative and CXCR3-positive naive CD8 T cells. Study results and limitations: CXCR3 levels fell partly with cryopreservation; most assays relied on fresh PBMCs.

UMI labels and 5' RACE were used to prepare the TRB cDNA libraries. TCRdb re-called the 5' RACE reads and gives one entry per CDR3 protein, without DNA. This table holds 43,000 or so distinct CDR3 sequences. The length of the CDR3 is 15 residues. The source is a human donor in good health. Some clones in this sample may be carry-over from other donors' samples. The rearrangement joins TRBV12-3 or TRBV12-4 to TRBJ2-7; the D call of TRBD2 rests on TCRdb alone, since no DNA is present to check it. Input material: naive CXCR3- CD8+ T cells from blood. Subset reported: CD45RO-CCR7+CD27+CD95- naive CD8+ T cells lacking CXCR3 (TNR3-). Here the CDR3 reads CASSYSVDSTYEQYF.